The rows below give T cell receptor beta chains drawn from one sample of a study of regulatory T cells in long-lasting Graves disease. TCRdb called the multiplex PCR reads again in MiXCR, with one record for every CDR3 protein. The profile shows approximately 400,000 distinct CDR3 sequences, about 15% of them singletons. This sample also belongs to another study, concerning T cells in Graves' hyperthyroidism and ophthalmopathy.

The sample consisted of peripheral blood mononuclear cells (PBMCs), taken at new diagnosis, from a patient treated with antithyroid drugs. These receptors originate from a woman aged 25 to 39 with Graves disease. CDR3s include the opening cysteine and the closing phenylalanine or tryptophan. A D gene is named only where the DNA matches it firmly. Size values are once, few and many counts, or a class for expanded clones, and some rows have none.

j_call: TRBJ1-2
clone_size: many
v_call: TRBV18
cdr3_length: 13
d_call: NA
cdr3_aa: CASSVTGNDGYTF
cdr3_nt: TGTGCCAGCTCAGTCACGGGGAACGATGGCTACACCTTC

j_call: TRBJ2-3
clone_size: few
v_call: TRBV12-3/TRBV12-4
cdr3_length: 14
d_call: NA
cdr3_aa: CASSLIRGTDTQYF
cdr3_nt: TGTGCCAGCAGTTTGATTAGGGGTACAGATACGCAGTATTTT

j_call: TRBJ2-1
clone_size: many
v_call: TRBV7-9
cdr3_length: 14
d_call: TRBD2
cdr3_aa: CASSPLALYNEQFF
cdr3_nt: TGTGCCAGCAGCCCACTAGCGCTCTACAATGAGCAGTTCTTC

j_call: TRBJ2-7
clone_size: NA
v_call: TRBV18
cdr3_length: 12
d_call: TRBD1
cdr3_aa: CANSPPQGAHFF
cdr3_nt: TGTGCCAACTCACCACCTCAGGGGGCCCACTTCTTC

j_call: TRBJ2-1
clone_size: NA
v_call: TRBV6-7
cdr3_length: 13
d_call: TRBD2
cdr3_aa: CASLGGDYNEQFF
cdr3_nt: TGTGCCAGCCTTGGGGGGGACTACAATGAGCAGTTCTTC

j_call: TRBJ2-3
clone_size: many
v_call: TRBV20-1
cdr3_length: 15
d_call: NA
cdr3_aa: CSARASSGVSDTQYF
cdr3_nt: TGCAGTGCTAGAGCCAGTTCAGGGGTTTCAGATACGCAGTATTTT

j_call: TRBJ2-7
clone_size: NA
v_call: TRBV7-9
cdr3_length: 15
d_call: TRBD1
cdr3_aa: CASSGIRDRTYEQYF
cdr3_nt: TGTGCCAGCAGCGGAATCCGGGACAGGACCTACGAGCAGTACTTC

j_call: TRBJ2-7
clone_size: many
v_call: TRBV12-3/TRBV12-4
cdr3_length: 17
d_call: TRBD2
cdr3_aa: CASSLGGGAGENYEQYF
cdr3_nt: TGTGCCAGCAGTTTAGGGGGCGGGGCGGGGGAGAACTACGAGCAGTACTTC

j_call: TRBJ1-5
clone_size: NA
v_call: TRBV7-2
cdr3_length: 14
d_call: NA
cdr3_aa: CASRDVYSNQPQHF
cdr3_nt: TGTGCCAGTCGGGACGTGTATAGCAATCAGCCCCAGCATTTT

j_call: TRBJ2-1
clone_size: once
v_call: TRBV6-2/TRBV6-3
cdr3_length: 15
d_call: TRBD2
cdr3_aa: CASSLAGGGNRERFF
cdr3_nt: TGTGCCAGCAGTTTAGCGGGAGGGGGTAACCGGGAGCGGTTCTTC

j_call: TRBJ1-5
clone_size: many
v_call: TRBV3-1
cdr3_length: 15
d_call: NA
cdr3_aa: CASSQDLTWNQPQHF
cdr3_nt: TGTGCCAGCAGCCAAGATCTGACTTGGAATCAGCCCCAGCATTTT

j_call: TRBJ2-7
clone_size: few
v_call: TRBV10-3
cdr3_length: 13
d_call: NA
cdr3_aa: CAISDEASYEQYF
cdr3_nt: TGTGCCATCAGTGACGAGGCTTCCTACGAGCAGTACTTC

j_call: TRBJ2-7
clone_size: many
v_call: TRBV5-5
cdr3_length: 14
d_call: TRBD1
cdr3_aa: CASSRPQGIHEQYF
cdr3_nt: TGTGCCAGCAGCCGCCCACAGGGGATACACGAGCAGTACTTC

j_call: TRBJ2-7
clone_size: many
v_call: TRBV9
cdr3_length: 15
d_call: TRBD1
cdr3_aa: CASSPTGQSSYEQYF
cdr3_nt: TGTGCCAGCAGCCCCACGGGACAGAGCTCCTACGAGCAGTACTTC

j_call: TRBJ2-3
clone_size: NA
v_call: TRBV3-1
cdr3_length: 16
d_call: TRBD2
cdr3_aa: CASSLTSSGAGDTQYF
cdr3_nt: TGTGCCAGCAGCCTAACTTCTAGCGGAGCAGGAGATACGCAGTATTTT

j_call: TRBJ2-2
clone_size: many
v_call: TRBV15
cdr3_length: 14
d_call: NA
cdr3_aa: CATGVRAGTGELFF
cdr3_nt: TGTGCCACCGGGGTCAGGGCGGGCACCGGGGAGCTGTTTTTT

j_call: TRBJ2-1
clone_size: many
v_call: TRBV6-2/TRBV6-3
cdr3_length: 15
d_call: NA
cdr3_aa: CASSQDARSPKKQFF
cdr3_nt: TGTGCCAGCAGTCAAGACGCGCGGTCCCCAAAAAAGCAGTTCTTC

j_call: TRBJ1-2
clone_size: NA
v_call: TRBV5-1
cdr3_length: 16
d_call: TRBD1
cdr3_aa: CASSLAPTGDWNGYTF
cdr3_nt: TGCGCCAGCAGCTTGGCCCCGACAGGGGATTGGAATGGCTACACCTTC

j_call: TRBJ2-1
clone_size: many
v_call: TRBV7-2
cdr3_length: 15
d_call: NA
cdr3_aa: CASSLQVTLYNEQFF
cdr3_nt: TGTGCCAGCAGCTTACAGGTGACTCTTTACAATGAGCAGTTCTTC

j_call: TRBJ2-7
clone_size: many
v_call: TRBV6-2/TRBV6-3
cdr3_length: 13
d_call: NA
cdr3_aa: CASRATSSYEQYF
cdr3_nt: TGTGCCAGCAGAGCTACTAGTTCCTACGAGCAGTACTTC

j_call: TRBJ2-1
clone_size: NA
v_call: TRBV6-1
cdr3_length: 13
d_call: NA
cdr3_aa: CASSGSSANEQFF
cdr3_nt: TGTGCCAGCAGTGGGTCCAGCGCTAATGAGCAGTTCTTC

j_call: TRBJ2-5
clone_size: many
v_call: TRBV7-3
cdr3_length: 15
d_call: TRBD2
cdr3_aa: CASSPIAGSQETQYF
cdr3_nt: TGTGCCAGCAGCCCAATAGCGGGAAGCCAAGAGACCCAGTACTTC

j_call: TRBJ2-7
clone_size: NA
v_call: TRBV10-1
cdr3_length: 16
d_call: TRBD2
cdr3_aa: CASSEGQGGSFYEQYF
cdr3_nt: TGCGCCAGCAGTGAGGGGCAGGGAGGGAGCTTCTACGAGCAGTACTTC

j_call: TRBJ2-1
clone_size: few
v_call: TRBV6-2/TRBV6-3
cdr3_length: 15
d_call: NA
cdr3_aa: CASTQYHPYLDEQFF
cdr3_nt: TGTGCCAGCACCCAGTATCACCCCTATCTGGATGAGCAGTTCTTC

j_call: TRBJ2-1
clone_size: many
v_call: TRBV11-2
cdr3_length: 16
d_call: TRBD2
cdr3_aa: CASSSFLAGGVNEQFF
cdr3_nt: TGTGCCAGCAGCTCCTTTCTAGCGGGAGGGGTCAATGAGCAGTTCTTC

j_call: TRBJ2-1
clone_size: NA
v_call: TRBV29-1
cdr3_length: 14
d_call: TRBD2
cdr3_aa: CSALAGSSYNEQFF
cdr3_nt: TGCAGCGCCTTAGCGGGGAGCTCCTACAATGAGCAGTTCTTC

j_call: TRBJ2-1
clone_size: many
v_call: TRBV25-1
cdr3_length: 15
d_call: TRBD2
cdr3_aa: CASSDSAGDVREQFF
cdr3_nt: TGTGCCAGCAGTGATTCAGCGGGAGATGTCAGGGAGCAGTTCTTC

j_call: TRBJ1-2
clone_size: NA
v_call: TRBV2
cdr3_length: 13
d_call: NA
cdr3_aa: CASSEEGEYGYTF
cdr3_nt: TGTGCCAGCAGTGAAGAAGGGGAATATGGCTACACCTTC

j_call: TRBJ2-1
clone_size: few
v_call: TRBV15
cdr3_length: 23
d_call: TRBD2
cdr3_aa: CATSRAQLSGRDAIWSSYNEQFF
cdr3_nt: TGTGCCACCAGCAGAGCCCAATTATCCGGGAGGGACGCTATATGGAGCTCCTACAATGAGCAGTTCTTC

j_call: TRBJ1-1
clone_size: NA
v_call: TRBV30
cdr3_length: 15
d_call: NA
cdr3_aa: CAWSYYTGLGTEAFF
cdr3_nt: TGTGCCTGGAGCTATTATACAGGCTTGGGGACTGAAGCTTTCTTT

j_call: TRBJ2-1
clone_size: many
v_call: TRBV28
cdr3_length: 19
d_call: TRBD2
cdr3_aa: CASSSTSLGAGVSYNEQFF
cdr3_nt: TGTGCCAGCAGTTCGACCTCTCTGGGAGCGGGAGTGTCCTACAATGAGCAGTTCTTC

j_call: TRBJ2-1
clone_size: few
v_call: TRBV20-1
cdr3_length: 16
d_call: NA
cdr3_aa: CSARPGGAGAYNEQFF
cdr3_nt: TGCAGTGCTAGGCCAGGGGGCGCGGGGGCCTACAATGAGCAGTTCTTC

j_call: TRBJ1-1
clone_size: many
v_call: TRBV7-9
cdr3_length: 14
d_call: NA
cdr3_aa: CASSLQVRNTEAFF
cdr3_nt: TGTGCCAGCAGCTTACAGGTGCGGAACACTGAAGCTTTCTTT

j_call: TRBJ2-7
clone_size: NA
v_call: TRBV2
cdr3_length: 14
d_call: NA
cdr3_aa: CASRRQGRAYEQYF
cdr3_nt: TGTGCCAGCAGGAGACAGGGGAGGGCCTACGAGCAGTACTTC

j_call: TRBJ2-1
clone_size: many
v_call: TRBV4-2
cdr3_length: 20
d_call: TRBD2
cdr3_aa: CASSQDLTSGSFGVGNEQFF
cdr3_nt: TGTGCCAGCAGCCAAGATTTGACTAGCGGGAGTTTTGGGGTGGGAAATGAGCAGTTCTTC

j_call: TRBJ1-5
clone_size: few
v_call: TRBV19
cdr3_length: 15
d_call: TRBD1
cdr3_aa: CASSIIGTGPQPQHF
cdr3_nt: TGTGCCAGTAGTATCATAGGGACAGGGCCCCAGCCCCAGCATTTT

j_call: TRBJ2-2
clone_size: many
v_call: TRBV9
cdr3_length: 15
d_call: NA
cdr3_aa: CASSVEGNKAGELFF
cdr3_nt: TGTGCCAGCAGCGTAGAAGGGAATAAGGCCGGGGAGCTGTTTTTT

j_call: TRBJ2-2
clone_size: many
v_call: TRBV7-8
cdr3_length: 18
d_call: TRBD2
cdr3_aa: CASSSPIGLAGDTGELFF
cdr3_nt: TGTGCCAGCAGCTCCCCTATAGGACTAGCGGGAGACACCGGGGAGCTGTTTTTT

j_call: TRBJ2-4
clone_size: NA
v_call: TRBV12-3/TRBV12-4
cdr3_length: 14
d_call: TRBD1
cdr3_aa: CASSSNRGQNIQYF
cdr3_nt: TGTGCCAGCAGTTCAAACAGGGGACAAAACATTCAGTACTTC

j_call: TRBJ2-7
clone_size: few
v_call: TRBV4-1
cdr3_length: 14
d_call: NA
cdr3_aa: CASSHSYSFYEQYF
cdr3_nt: TGCGCCAGCAGCCACTCCTATAGCTTCTACGAGCAGTACTTC

j_call: TRBJ1-5
clone_size: NA
v_call: TRBV19
cdr3_length: 15
d_call: NA
cdr3_aa: CASSKEGPSNQPQHF
cdr3_nt: TGTGCCAGTAGTAAGGAGGGACCTAGCAATCAGCCCCAGCATTTT

j_call: TRBJ2-1
clone_size: few
v_call: TRBV6-1
cdr3_length: 13
d_call: TRBD2
cdr3_aa: CASRETSANEQFF
cdr3_nt: TGTGCCAGCAGGGAGACTAGCGCCAATGAGCAGTTCTTC

j_call: TRBJ2-1
clone_size: NA
v_call: TRBV20-1
cdr3_length: 15
d_call: TRBD2
cdr3_aa: CSARGTSGRADEQFF
cdr3_nt: TGCAGTGCTAGGGGGACTAGCGGGAGGGCGGATGAGCAGTTCTTC

j_call: TRBJ2-1
clone_size: many
v_call: TRBV2
cdr3_length: 12
d_call: NA
cdr3_aa: CASQVANNEQFF
cdr3_nt: TGTGCCAGCCAGGTAGCCAACAATGAGCAGTTCTTC

j_call: TRBJ1-6
clone_size: few
v_call: TRBV2
cdr3_length: 14
d_call: TRBD1
cdr3_aa: CASQGASYNSPLHF
cdr3_nt: TGTGCCAGTCAGGGGGCCTCCTATAATTCACCCCTCCACTTT

j_call: TRBJ2-2
clone_size: NA
v_call: TRBV29-1
cdr3_length: 12
d_call: NA
cdr3_aa: CSVRPLTGELFF
cdr3_nt: TGCAGCGTTAGGCCCCTCACCGGGGAGCTGTTTTTT

j_call: TRBJ1-1
clone_size: many
v_call: TRBV19
cdr3_length: 17
d_call: NA
cdr3_aa: CASSSGPKTGSNTEAFF
cdr3_nt: TGTGCCAGTAGTTCCGGCCCCAAGACAGGATCGAACACTGAAGCTTTCTTT

j_call: TRBJ2-5
clone_size: NA
v_call: TRBV4-2
cdr3_length: 16
d_call: TRBD1
cdr3_aa: CASSQVGQGARETQYF
cdr3_nt: TGTGCCAGCAGCCAAGTCGGACAGGGGGCTAGGGAGACCCAGTACTTC